This TCR beta chain derives from a study of CD8+ T cells in alopecia areata. The CDR3 is made up of 16 amino acids. Trimming stripped 4 bases from V and 0 bases from J, with 16 bases between. Germline CDR1 reads SGHRS; CDR2 reads YFSETQ. Treatment of the sample: oral pan-JAK inhibitor, 5-10 mg twice daily. Individuals with alopecia areata gave both lesional scalp punch biopsies and peripheral blood for collection. cDNA serving as the sequencing template came from extracted, reverse transcribed RNA. This table comes from immunoSEQ multiplex PCR, and its TCRdb copy is limited to in-frame clones, with some not included. This repertoire shows approximately 180,000 clones, roughly 66% found once; its top ten account for approximately 1%. This clone has just a few counts. Its cognate antigen is unknown. Study outcomes and limitations: Lesional scalp exceeded normal scalp in clonality, especially in alopecia totalis/universalis. Many expanded lesional clones persisted during tofacitinib (in both scalp and blood). Whether baseline CD8+ expansion is linked to response remains uncertain, given a single nonresponder.

The clonotype originates from a human donor with alopecia areata. This material consisted of CD4+ T cells sorted from blood, taken at week 24, from a patient treated with tofacitinib. The J gene is TRBJ1-2, the V gene TRBV5-1; TRBD1 might be the D (6 bases). Here the CDR3 reads CASSRGLQGTNYGYTF. In DNA, the CDR3 is TGCGCCAGCAGCCGGGGGCTCCAGGGAACTAACTATGGCTACACCTTC.